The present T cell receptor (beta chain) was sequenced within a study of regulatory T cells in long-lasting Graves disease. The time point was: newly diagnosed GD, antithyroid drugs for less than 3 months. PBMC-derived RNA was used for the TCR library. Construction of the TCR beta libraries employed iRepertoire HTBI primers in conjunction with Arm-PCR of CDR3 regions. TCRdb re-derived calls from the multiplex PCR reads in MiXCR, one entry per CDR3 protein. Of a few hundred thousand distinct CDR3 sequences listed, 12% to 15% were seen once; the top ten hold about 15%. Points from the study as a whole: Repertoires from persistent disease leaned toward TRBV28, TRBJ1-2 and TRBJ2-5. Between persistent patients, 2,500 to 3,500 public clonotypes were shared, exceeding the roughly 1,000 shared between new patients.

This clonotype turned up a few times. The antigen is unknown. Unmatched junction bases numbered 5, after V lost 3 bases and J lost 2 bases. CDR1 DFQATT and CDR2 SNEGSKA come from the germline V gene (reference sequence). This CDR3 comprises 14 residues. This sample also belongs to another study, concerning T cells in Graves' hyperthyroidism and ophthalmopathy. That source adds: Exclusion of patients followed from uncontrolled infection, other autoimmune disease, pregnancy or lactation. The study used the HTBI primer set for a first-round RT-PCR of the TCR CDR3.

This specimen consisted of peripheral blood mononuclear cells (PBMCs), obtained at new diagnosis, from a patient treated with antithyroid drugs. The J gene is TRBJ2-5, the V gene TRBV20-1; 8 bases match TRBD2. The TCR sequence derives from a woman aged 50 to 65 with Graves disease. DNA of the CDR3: TGCAGTGCTAGCGGGAGGGCCCCACAAGAGACCCAGTACTTC. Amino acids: CSASGRAPQETQYF.